This TCR beta chain was sequenced in a study of radiation and T cells in renal cell carcinoma. Described time point: blood 4 weeks post-SBRT, at nephrectomy. Treatment in this sample: 15 Gy SBRT to primary tumor, nephrectomy 4 weeks later. Nephrectomy followed 15 Gy stereotactic body radiation by 4 weeks. Blood was sampled at baseline, 2 weeks and 4 weeks after SBRT. Clear cell pathology was present in this patient's renal cell carcinoma. With regard to this clone: Its antigen is not identified.

Profiling relied on immunoSEQ multiplex PCR, and the TCRdb table lists in-frame clones only, not all of them. The table has approximately 86,000 clones, around four fifths seen once; the top ten hold approximately 9.6%. Trimming took off 5 bases at V and 8 bases at J, with 19 bases between the two ends. CDR3 size: 14 residues. Per germline, CDR1 SGHRS and CDR2 YFSETQ. Overall study findings and caveats: From baseline, blood top tumor clonotypes peaked at 2 weeks post-radiation.

Sequences were derived from blood, sampled from a patient whose treatment included radiotherapy and nephrectomy. This clonotype was obtained from a man in his fifties with renal cell carcinoma. This chain uses TRBV5-1 with TRBJ1-2, with TRBD1 as a possible D gene (5 bases). The CDR3 here is CASRLNRDLRGYTF. CDR3 DNA sequence: TGCGCCAGCAGGCTCAACCGGGACTTGCGAGGCTACACCTTC.